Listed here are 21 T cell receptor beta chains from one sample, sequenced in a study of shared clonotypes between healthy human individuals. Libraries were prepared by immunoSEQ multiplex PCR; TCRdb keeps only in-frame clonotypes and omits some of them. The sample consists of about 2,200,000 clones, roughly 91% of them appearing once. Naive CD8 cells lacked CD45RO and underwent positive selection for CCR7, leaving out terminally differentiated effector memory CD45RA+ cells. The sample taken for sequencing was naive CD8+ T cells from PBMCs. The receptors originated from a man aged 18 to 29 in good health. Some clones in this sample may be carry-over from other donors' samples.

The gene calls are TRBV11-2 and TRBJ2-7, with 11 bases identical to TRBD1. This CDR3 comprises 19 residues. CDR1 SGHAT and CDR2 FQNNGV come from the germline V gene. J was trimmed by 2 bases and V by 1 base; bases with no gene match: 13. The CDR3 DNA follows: TGTGCCAGCAGCTTAGGGGTGGGACAGGGGGACGACAGAACCTACGAGCAGTACTTC. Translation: CASSLGVGQGDDRTYEQYF. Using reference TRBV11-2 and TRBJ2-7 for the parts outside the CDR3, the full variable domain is EAGVAQSPRYKIIEKRQSVAFWCNPISGHATLYWYQQILGQGPKLLIQFQNNGVVDDSQLPKDRFSAERLKGVDSTLKIQPAKLEDSAVYLCASSLGVGQGDDRTYEQYFGPGTRLTVT.

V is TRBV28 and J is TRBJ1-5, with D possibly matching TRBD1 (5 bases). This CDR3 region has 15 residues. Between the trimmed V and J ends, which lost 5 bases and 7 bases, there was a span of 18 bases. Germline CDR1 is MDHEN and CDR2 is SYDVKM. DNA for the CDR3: TGTGCCAGCAGTCCCCTGGGGGTCCGTGGACAGCCCCAGCATTTT. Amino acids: CASSPLGVRGQPQHF.

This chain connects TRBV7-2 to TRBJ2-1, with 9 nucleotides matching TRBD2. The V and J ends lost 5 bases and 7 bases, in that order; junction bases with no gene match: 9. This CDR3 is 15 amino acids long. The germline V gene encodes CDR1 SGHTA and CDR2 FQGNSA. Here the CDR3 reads CASSSTREGRNEQFF. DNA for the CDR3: TGTGCCAGCAGCAGTACGCGGGAGGGCAGGAATGAGCAGTTCTTC.

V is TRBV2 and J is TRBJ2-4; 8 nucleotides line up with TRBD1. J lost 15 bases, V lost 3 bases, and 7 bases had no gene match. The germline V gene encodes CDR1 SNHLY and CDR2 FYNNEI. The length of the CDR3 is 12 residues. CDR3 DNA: TGTGCCAGCAGTGAGTCTCGGACAGGGTCGTACTTC. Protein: CASSESRTGSYF.

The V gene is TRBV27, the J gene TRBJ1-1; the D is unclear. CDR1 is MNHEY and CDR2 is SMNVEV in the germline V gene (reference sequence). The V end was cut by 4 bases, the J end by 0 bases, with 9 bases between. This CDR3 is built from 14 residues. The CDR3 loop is CASSYSLMNTEAFF. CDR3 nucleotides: TGTGCCAGCAGTTACAGCCTTATGAACACTGAAGCTTTCTTT.

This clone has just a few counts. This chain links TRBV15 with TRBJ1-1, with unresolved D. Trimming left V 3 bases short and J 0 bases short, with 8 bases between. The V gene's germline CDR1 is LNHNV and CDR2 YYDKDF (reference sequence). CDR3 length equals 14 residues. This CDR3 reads CATSRTLLNTEAFF. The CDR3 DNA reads TGTGCCACCAGCAGGACGCTCCTGAACACTGAAGCTTTCTTT.

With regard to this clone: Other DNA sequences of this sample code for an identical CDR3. CDR3: CASSPTNTGELFF. The CDR3 DNA reads as TGTGCCAGCAGCCCGACGAACACCGGGGAGCTGTTTTTT. V usage is TRBV27 and J usage is TRBJ2-2; D not certain. Germline V gene sequence: CDR1 MNHEY, CDR2 SMNVEV (reference sequence). The CDR3 is 13 amino acids. With 6 bases removed from V and 0 bases from J, the gap between germline ends came to 5 bases.

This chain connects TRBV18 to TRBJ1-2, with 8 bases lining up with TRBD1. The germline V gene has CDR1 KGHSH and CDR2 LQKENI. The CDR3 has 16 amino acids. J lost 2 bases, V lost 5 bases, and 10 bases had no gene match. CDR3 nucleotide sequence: TGTGCCAGCTCATTTCCAGGGGGCGCCCAGAACTATGGCTACACCTTC. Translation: CASSFPGGAQNYGYTF.

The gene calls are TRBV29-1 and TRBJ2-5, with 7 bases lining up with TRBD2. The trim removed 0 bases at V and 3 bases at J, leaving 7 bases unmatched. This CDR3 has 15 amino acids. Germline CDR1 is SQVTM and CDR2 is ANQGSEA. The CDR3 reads CSVEDSAGVKETQYF. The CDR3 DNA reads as TGCAGCGTTGAAGACAGTGCGGGAGTTAAAGAGACCCAGTACTTC.

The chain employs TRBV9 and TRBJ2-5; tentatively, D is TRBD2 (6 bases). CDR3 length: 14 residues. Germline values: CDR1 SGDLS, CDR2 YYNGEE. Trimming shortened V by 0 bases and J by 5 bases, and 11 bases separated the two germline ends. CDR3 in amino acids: CASSVVDAGETQYF. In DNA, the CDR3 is TGTGCCAGCAGCGTAGTCGATGCGGGGGAGACCCAGTACTTC.

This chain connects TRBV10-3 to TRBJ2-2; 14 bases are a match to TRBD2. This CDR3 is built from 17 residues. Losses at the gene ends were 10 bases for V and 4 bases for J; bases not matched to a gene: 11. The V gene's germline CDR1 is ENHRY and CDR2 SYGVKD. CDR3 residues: CATLGLAGAWSTGELFF. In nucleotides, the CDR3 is TGTGCCACCCTGGGACTAGCGGGAGCGTGGAGCACCGGGGAGCTGTTTTTT.

CDR3 sequence: CASSQGRAVGQPQHF. DNA of the CDR3: TGCGCCAGCAGCCAGGGGAGGGCGGTAGGTCAGCCCCAGCATTTT. The chain links TRBV4-3 to TRBJ1-5; the D is unclear. The germline gives CDR1 LGHNA, CDR2 YSLEER. Deletions cut 3 bases from V and 6 bases from J, with 15 bases between. The CDR3 is 15 amino acids.

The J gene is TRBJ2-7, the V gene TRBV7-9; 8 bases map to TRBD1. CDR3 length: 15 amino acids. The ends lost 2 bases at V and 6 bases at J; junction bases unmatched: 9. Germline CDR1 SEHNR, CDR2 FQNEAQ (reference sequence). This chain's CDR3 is CASSLTGQGRSEQYF. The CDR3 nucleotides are TGTGCCAGCAGCTTAACAGGACAGGGAAGGAGCGAGCAGTACTTC.

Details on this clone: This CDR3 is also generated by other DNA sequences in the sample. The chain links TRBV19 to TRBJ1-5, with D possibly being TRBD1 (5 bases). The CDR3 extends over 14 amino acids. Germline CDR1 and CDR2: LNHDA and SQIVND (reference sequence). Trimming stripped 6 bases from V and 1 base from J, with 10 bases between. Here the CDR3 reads CASRTGGSNQPQHF. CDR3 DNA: TGTGCCAGTAGGACGGGGGGGAGCAATCAGCCCCAGCATTTT.

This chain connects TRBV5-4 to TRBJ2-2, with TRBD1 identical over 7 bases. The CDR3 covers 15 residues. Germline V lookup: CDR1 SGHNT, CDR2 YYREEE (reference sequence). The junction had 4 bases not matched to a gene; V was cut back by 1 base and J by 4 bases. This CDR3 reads CASSLTGVGTGELFF. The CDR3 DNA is TGTGCCAGCAGCTTGACAGGGGTAGGCACCGGGGAGCTGTTTTTT.

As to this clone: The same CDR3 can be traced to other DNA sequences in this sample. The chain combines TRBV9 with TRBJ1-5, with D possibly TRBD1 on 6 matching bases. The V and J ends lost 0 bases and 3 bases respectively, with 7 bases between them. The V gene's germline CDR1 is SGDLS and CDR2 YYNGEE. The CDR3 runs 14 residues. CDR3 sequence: CASSVGDTNQPQHF. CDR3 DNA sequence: TGTGCCAGCAGCGTAGGGGACACCAATCAGCCCCAGCATTTT.

This CDR3 is CASSSRTSGRVYNEQFF. The CDR3 region has the DNA TGTGCCAGCAGTTCCCGGACTAGCGGGAGGGTCTACAATGAGCAGTTCTTC. The chain recombines TRBV27 with TRBJ2-1; 15 positions agree with TRBD2. Germline CDR1 and CDR2: MNHEY and SMNVEV (reference sequence). V was pared by 4 bases and J by 3 bases, with 4 bases of the junction left unmatched. The CDR3 has 17 residues.

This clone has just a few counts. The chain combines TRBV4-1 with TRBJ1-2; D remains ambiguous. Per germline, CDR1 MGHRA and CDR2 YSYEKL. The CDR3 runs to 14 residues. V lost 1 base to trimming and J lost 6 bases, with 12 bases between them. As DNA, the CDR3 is TGCGCCAGCAGCCAAGTGCTCTCAGGCCATGGCTACACCTTC. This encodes CASSQVLSGHGYTF.

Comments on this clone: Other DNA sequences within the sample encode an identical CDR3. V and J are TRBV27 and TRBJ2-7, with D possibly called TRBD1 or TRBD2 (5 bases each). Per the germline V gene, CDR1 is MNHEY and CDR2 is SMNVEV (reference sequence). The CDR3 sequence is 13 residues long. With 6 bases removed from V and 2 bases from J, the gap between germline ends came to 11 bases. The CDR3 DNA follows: TGTGCCAGCAGCTACGGGACCACCTACGAGCAGTACTTC. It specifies CASSYGTTYEQYF.

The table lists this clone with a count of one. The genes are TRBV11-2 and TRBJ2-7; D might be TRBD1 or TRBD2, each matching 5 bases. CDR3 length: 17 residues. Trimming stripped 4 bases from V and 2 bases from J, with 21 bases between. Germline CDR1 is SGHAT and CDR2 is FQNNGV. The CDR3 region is CASSSRRDGVLPYEQYF. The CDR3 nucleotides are TGTGCCAGCAGCTCCCGCCGGGACGGGGTCCTACCCTACGAGCAGTACTTC.

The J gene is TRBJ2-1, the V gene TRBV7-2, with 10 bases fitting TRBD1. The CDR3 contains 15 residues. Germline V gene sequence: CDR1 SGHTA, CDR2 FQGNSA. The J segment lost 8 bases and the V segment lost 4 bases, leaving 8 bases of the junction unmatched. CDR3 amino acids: CASSSRDRGGHEQFF. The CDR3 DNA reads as TGTGCCAGCAGCTCCCGGGACAGGGGTGGTCATGAGCAGTTCTTC. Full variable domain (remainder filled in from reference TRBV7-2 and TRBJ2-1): GAGVSQSPSNKVTEKGKDVELRCDPISGHTALYWYRQSLGQGLEFLIYFQGNSAPDKSGLPSDRFSAERTGGSVSTLTIQRTQQEDSAVYLCASSSRDRGGHEQFFGPGTRLTVL.